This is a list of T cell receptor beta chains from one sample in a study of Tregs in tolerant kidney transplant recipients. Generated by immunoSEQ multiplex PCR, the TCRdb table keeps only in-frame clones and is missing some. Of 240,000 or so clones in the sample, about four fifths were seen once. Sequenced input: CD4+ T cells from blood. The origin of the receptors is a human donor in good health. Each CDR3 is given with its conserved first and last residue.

cdr3_aa: CASSYDGTGGYGYTF; v_call: TRBV6-6; j_call: TRBJ1-2
cdr3_aa: CASSYSRTGGDYGYTF; v_call: TRBV6-5; j_call: TRBJ1-2
cdr3_aa: CSVDQLQGREQYF; v_call: TRBV29-1; j_call: TRBJ2-7
cdr3_aa: CASSFTVSYEQYF; v_call: TRBV27; j_call: TRBJ2-7
cdr3_aa: CASSPTSGELRNEQFF; v_call: TRBV18; j_call: TRBJ2-1
cdr3_aa: CASSLPDGYEQYF; v_call: TRBV5-4; j_call: TRBJ2-7
cdr3_aa: CASSYSAVKITYEQYF; v_call: TRBV6-5; j_call: TRBJ2-7
cdr3_aa: CASSLEGAREFYEQYF; v_call: TRBV7-9; j_call: TRBJ2-7
cdr3_aa: CASSQVPGNLAKNIQYF; v_call: TRBV4-1; j_call: TRBJ2-4
cdr3_aa: CASSLVGTSGGYNEQFF; v_call: TRBV11-2; j_call: TRBJ2-1
cdr3_aa: CASSDSGTISNQPQHF; v_call: TRBV6-4; j_call: TRBJ1-5
cdr3_aa: CASSSRGGASTDTQYF; v_call: TRBV7-6; j_call: TRBJ2-3
cdr3_aa: CASSPEGLYEQYF; v_call: TRBV5-1; j_call: TRBJ2-7
cdr3_aa: CASSLGTLDSYEQYF; v_call: TRBV7-8; j_call: TRBJ2-7
cdr3_aa: CASSLSRTGGHSSGNTIYF; v_call: TRBV14; j_call: TRBJ1-3
cdr3_aa: CASSYALGATEAFF; v_call: TRBV11-2; j_call: TRBJ1-1
cdr3_aa: CASRKKREATDTQYF; v_call: TRBV19; j_call: TRBJ2-3
cdr3_aa: CASSPGGQYNSPLHF; v_call: TRBV18; j_call: TRBJ1-6
cdr3_aa: CASDEFGAPGNTIYF; v_call: TRBV6-1; j_call: TRBJ1-3
cdr3_aa: CAWGTRSYEQYF; v_call: TRBV30; j_call: TRBJ2-7
cdr3_aa: CSVGVGVRTGELFF; v_call: TRBV29-1; j_call: TRBJ2-2
cdr3_aa: CSVLKGELAQYF; v_call: TRBV29-1; j_call: TRBJ2-5
cdr3_aa: CASSSGRINYGYTF; v_call: TRBV4-2; j_call: TRBJ1-2
cdr3_aa: CATSRARDRGIEQYF; v_call: TRBV15; j_call: TRBJ2-7
cdr3_aa: CASSRLDGGNYGYTF; v_call: TRBV14; j_call: TRBJ1-2
cdr3_aa: CASSQGQGRLNTEAFF; v_call: TRBV2; j_call: TRBJ1-1
cdr3_aa: CASNGQGAGTGELFF; v_call: TRBV11-2; j_call: TRBJ2-2